The next 8 T cell receptor beta chains were all read from a single sample in a study of T cells of healthy individuals. MiXCR was run by TCRdb on the 5' RACE reads, yielding one entry per CDR3 protein. Seen here are tens of thousands of distinct CDR3 sequences, 15% to 20% observed once, and the top ten hold less than 6%. All receptors come from a human donor in good health.

This clonotype has at least ten counts. This chain links TRBV28 with TRBJ1-2, with 8 bases lining up with TRBD1. Trimming took 6 bases from V and 6 from J; bases not matched to a gene: 9. In germline, CDR1 is MDHEN, CDR2 SYDVKM. The CDR3 spans 14 residues. The CDR3 DNA sequence: TGTGCCAGCAGCCGACAGGGGAGGTATCATGGCTACACCTTC. Translating gives CASSRQGRYHGYTF.

This clonotype was detected ten times or more. The rearrangement uses TRBV20-1 and TRBJ1-2, with D unresolved. CDR1 is DFQATT and CDR2 is SNEGSKA in the germline V gene (reference sequence). This CDR3 is built from 13 residues. V was clipped by 3 bases and J by 8 bases, with 16 bases between them. This CDR3 reads CSARGKGEGGYTF. For the CDR3, the DNA is TGCAGTGCTAGGGGGAAGGGAGAGGGAGGCTACACCTTC.

This clonotype has only a few counts. This chain connects TRBV5-1 to TRBJ1-6; a possible D gene is TRBD1 (5 bases). The germline V gene encodes CDR1 SGHRS and CDR2 YFSETQ. CDR3 length: 14 amino acids. Trimming removed 0 bases at V and 8 bases at J, with 9 bases between. As DNA, the CDR3 is TGCGCCAGCAGCTTGGCCTTAGGGGATTCACCCCTCCACTTT. Translated, it gives CASSLALGDSPLHF.

This clonotype was seen a few times. CDR3 loop: CSAEGQYNSPLHF. CDR3 coding DNA: TGCAGTGCCGAAGGACAGTATAATTCACCCCTCCACTTT. The chain recombines TRBV20-1 with TRBJ1-6; tentatively, D is TRBD1 (6 bases). Germline CDR1 DFQATT, CDR2 SNEGSKA (reference sequence). The CDR3 runs to 13 residues. Trimming pared 6 bases from V and 4 bases from J, leaving 10 bases between.

This sequence joins TRBV6-6 and TRBJ2-1; D gene uncertain. Trimming took off 2 bases at V and 4 bases at J, with 3 bases between the two ends. This CDR3 is built from 12 residues. CDR1 is MNHNY and CDR2 is SVGAGI in the germline V gene (reference sequence). CDR3 loop: CASSYQYNEQFF. Written as DNA, the CDR3 is TGTGCCAGCAGTTACCAGTACAATGAGCAGTTCTTC.

The sample holds many counts of this clonotype. This rearrangement joins TRBV6-6 to TRBJ2-7; D might be TRBD1 or TRBD2, each matching 5 bases. V lost 2 bases and J lost 2, with 13 bases in between. Germline values: CDR1 MNHNY, CDR2 SVGAGI (reference sequence). This CDR3 comprises 15 residues. CDR3 DNA: TGTGCCAGCAGTTACCCAGGGACGGCAACCTACGAGCAGTACTTC. It translates to CASSYPGTATYEQYF.

This chain joins TRBV5-6 and TRBJ2-7, with no clear D. The CDR3 has 14 amino acids. V was pared by 4 bases and J by 7 bases, with 18 bases between. CDR1 and CDR2 (germline): SGHDT, YYEEEE. CDR3 DNA: TGTGCCAGCAGCGCCCGTTCTCGGACGGGTGAGCAGTACTTC. It encodes CASSARSRTGEQYF.

The chain carries TRBV4-2 and TRBJ1-5; D remains ambiguous. Germline-derived CDR1 and CDR2 are LGHNA and YNFKEQ. The CDR3 spans 15 residues. V lost 0 bases and J 1 base, leaving 7 bases between the germline ends. CDR3 DNA: TGTGCCAGCAGCCAAGAGCAGGTCAGCAATCAGCCCCAGCATTTT. It codes for CASSQEQVSNQPQHF.